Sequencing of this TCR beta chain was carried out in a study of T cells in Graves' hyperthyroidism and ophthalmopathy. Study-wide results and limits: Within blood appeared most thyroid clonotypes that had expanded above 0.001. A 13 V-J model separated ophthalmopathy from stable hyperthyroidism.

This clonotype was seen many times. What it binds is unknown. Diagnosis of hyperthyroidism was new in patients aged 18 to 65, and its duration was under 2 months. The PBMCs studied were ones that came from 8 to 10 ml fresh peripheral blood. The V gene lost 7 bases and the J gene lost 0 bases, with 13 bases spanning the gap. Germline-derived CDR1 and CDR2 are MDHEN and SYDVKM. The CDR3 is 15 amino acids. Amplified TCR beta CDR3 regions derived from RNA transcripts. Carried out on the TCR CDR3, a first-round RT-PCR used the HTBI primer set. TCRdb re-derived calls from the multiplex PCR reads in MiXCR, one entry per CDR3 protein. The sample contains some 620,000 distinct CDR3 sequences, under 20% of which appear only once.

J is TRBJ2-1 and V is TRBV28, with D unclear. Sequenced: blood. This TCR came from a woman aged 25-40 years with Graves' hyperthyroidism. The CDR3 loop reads CASTALASSYNEQFF. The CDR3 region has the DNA TGTGCCAGCACCGCGCTCGCGAGCTCCTACAATGAGCAGTTCTTC.